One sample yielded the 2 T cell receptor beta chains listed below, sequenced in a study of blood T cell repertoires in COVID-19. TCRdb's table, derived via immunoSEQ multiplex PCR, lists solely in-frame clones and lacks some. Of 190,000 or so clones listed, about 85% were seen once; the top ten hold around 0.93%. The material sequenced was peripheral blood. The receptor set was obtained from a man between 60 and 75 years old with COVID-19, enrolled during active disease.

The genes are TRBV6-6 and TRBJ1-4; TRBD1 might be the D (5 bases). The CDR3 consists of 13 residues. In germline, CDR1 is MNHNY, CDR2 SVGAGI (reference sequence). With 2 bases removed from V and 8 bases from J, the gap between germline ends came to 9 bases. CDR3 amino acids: CASSYRGEEKLFF. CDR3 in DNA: TGTGCCAGCAGTTACAGGGGCGAGGAAAAACTGTTTTTT.

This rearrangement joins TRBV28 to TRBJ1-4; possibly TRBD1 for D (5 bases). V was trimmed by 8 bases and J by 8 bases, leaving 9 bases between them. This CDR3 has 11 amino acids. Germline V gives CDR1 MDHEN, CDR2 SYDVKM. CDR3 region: CASGGLEKLFF. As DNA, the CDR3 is TGTGCCAGCGGGGGACTAGAAAAACTGTTTTTT.